This TCR beta chain was sequenced for a study of T-cell reconstitution after alpha-beta-depleted transplantation in children listed by TCRdb under 2016. In the study overall: The study quantitatively tracked T-cell immune reconstitution after TCRalphabeta/CD19-depleted allogeneic hematopoietic cell transplantation in children using TCR repertoire profiling.

This clonotype was recorded many times. The clone's antigen remains unknown. No much larger clone is present one base from it, and per-base qualities are unavailable. CDR3 length: 13 amino acids, cysteine to phenylalanine. CDR3 DNA only is kept here, 39 bases in frame from base 1. The germline V gene supplies CDR1 SQVTM and CDR2 ANQGSEA. The germline V end is reduced by 6 bases and the J end by 5 bases; junction bases left unmatched: 9. Libraries were constructed by PCR. The sample was run on an Illumina HiSeq 2500. Molecular barcoding was employed in the preparation of TCR libraries, with unique molecular identifiers being used to normalize TCRbeta repertoire quantification. The public reads were reprocessed in TCRdb via fastp at Q25 and MiXCR, keeping in-frame beta chains. Entries are consolidated by CDR3 protein sequence, retaining the most common genes and DNA. Recorded for this sample are approximately 200,000 distinct CDR3 sequences; roughly 15% of them occurred a single time. Of the sample, about 12% falls within the top ten clones.

The sample in question was PBMCs from the stem cell graft donor, obtained from the stem cell graft. The chain is assembled from TRBV29-1 and TRBJ2-7, and TRBD2 aligns with 8 junction nucleotides. This clonotype originated in a human donor who donated a stem cell graft to a child with acute lymphoblastic leukemia. The CDR3 is CSVLGLANHEQYF. Read as DNA, the sequence is TGCAGCGTCCTTGGACTAGCAAACCACGAGCAGTACTTC.